These T cell receptor beta chains were read from a single sample in a study of T cells in localized non-small cell lung cancer. This table comes from immunoSEQ multiplex PCR, and its TCRdb copy is limited to in-frame clones, with some not included. In the table there are roughly 1,700 clones, roughly 21% of which are singletons. The input for sequencing was normal lung tissue next to the tumor, taken before any cancer treatment. These receptors were collected from a woman aged 40 to 75 with stage III squamous cell lung carcinoma. Each CDR3 is given without its conserved first and last residue. Only part of the rows carry a size: once, few, many, or a class if the clone is expanded.

abundance	v_gene	CDR3aa
large	TRBV28	ASSSLENTEAF
NA	TRBV11-3	ASSLAPTVFYEQF
NA	TRBV30	AWTQGAWTDTQY
few	TRBV6-1	ASSEGWGGNQPQH
NA	TRBV10-1	ASSDIRRLF
few	TRBV6-8	ASSDGPVGPDTQY
NA	TRBV29-1	SVRPDLNEQF
NA	TRBV6-8	AISATSGDRTEAF
NA	TRBV25-1	ASRGQGRETQY
few	TRBV18	ASSRLAGTGNTGELF
NA	TRBV30	AWGSGGGGNTIY
medium-sized	TRBV12-5	ASTADRGLVEAF
NA	TRBV7-6	ASSSARSTDTQY
few	TRBV11-3	ASSLDQGRRTEAF
NA	TRBV5-1	ASSLGTGGYEQY
few	TRBV6-8	ASRVIGETQY
NA	TRBV18	ASSPPMTGRTIGYT
NA	TRBV30	AWSKAGGDTQY
few	TRBV11-3	ASSLAGGGIFETQY
few	TRBV6-7	ASSELRTGTNEQF
few	TRBV11-3	ASSPQVSSYNEQF
few	TRBV6-8	ASSLEGLSNQPQH
NA	TRBV19	ASSSLGQGSRNTIY
few	TRBV9	ASSEGSGSYEQY
few	TRBV11-3	ASSLALGPYEQY
few	TRBV11-3	ASSPITSSYEQY
few	TRBV5-1	ASSSTGLAGRDTQY
medium-sized	TRBV7-2	ASSGWTTDTQY
NA	TRBV6-8	ASSLGEGGYT
large	TRBV11-3	ASSLTRGTGATGTQY
NA	TRBV29-1	SVVTGSSYNEQF
NA	TRBV6-8	ASPRQGASGELF
NA	TRBV19	ASSPTGGQETQY
few	TRBV11-3	ASSNKADGLGGETQY
few	TRBV6-8	ATQRGSYEQY
few	TRBV4-1	ASSQDTNTDTQY
medium-sized	TRBV11-3	ASSNGERPYNEQF
NA	TRBV18	ASSPGLQETQY
NA	TRBV11-3	ASSFPVGGGDTQY
NA	TRBV6-8	ASSITGTGELF
medium-sized	TRBV11-3	ASSPSGPSGYGYT
NA	TRBV9	ASSLLYNEQF
medium-sized	TRBV11-3	ASSPSRLAGGTGELF
NA	TRBV11-3	ASRTQGPGAYEQY
few	TRBV30	AWSPATEQF
medium-sized	TRBV6-8	ASSRDRASYEQY
few	TRBV30	AFATPGLGGYGYT
NA	TRBV6-8	ASSRGTDPSTDTQY
NA	TRBV18	ASPDTPTNTGELF
NA	TRBV6-8	AISPDVETEAF